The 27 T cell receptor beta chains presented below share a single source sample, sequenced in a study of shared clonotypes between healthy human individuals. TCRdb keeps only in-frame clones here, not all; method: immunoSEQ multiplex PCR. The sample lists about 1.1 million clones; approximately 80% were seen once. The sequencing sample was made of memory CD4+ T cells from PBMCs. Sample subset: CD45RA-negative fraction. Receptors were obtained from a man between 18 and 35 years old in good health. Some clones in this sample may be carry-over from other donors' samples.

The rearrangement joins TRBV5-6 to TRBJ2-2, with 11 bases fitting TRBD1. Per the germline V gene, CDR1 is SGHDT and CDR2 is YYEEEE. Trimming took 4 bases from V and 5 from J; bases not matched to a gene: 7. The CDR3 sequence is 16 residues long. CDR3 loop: CASSLLRDRGTGELFF. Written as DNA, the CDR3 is TGTGCCAGCAGCCTGCTCCGGGACAGGGGGACCGGGGAGCTGTTTTTT.

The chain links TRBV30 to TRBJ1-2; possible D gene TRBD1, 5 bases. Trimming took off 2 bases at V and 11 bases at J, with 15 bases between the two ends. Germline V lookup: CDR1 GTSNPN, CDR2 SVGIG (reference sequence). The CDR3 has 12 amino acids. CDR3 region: CAWSRDSRVYTF. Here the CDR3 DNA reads TGTGCCTGGAGTAGGGACTCCCGGGTGTACACCTTC.

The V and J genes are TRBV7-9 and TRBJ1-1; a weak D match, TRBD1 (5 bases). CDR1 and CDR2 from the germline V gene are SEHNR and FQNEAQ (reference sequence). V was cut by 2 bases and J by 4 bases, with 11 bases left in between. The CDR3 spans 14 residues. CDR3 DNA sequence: TGTGCCAGCAGCTTACAGACAGCCCTCACTGAAGCTTTCTTT. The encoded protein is CASSLQTALTEAFF. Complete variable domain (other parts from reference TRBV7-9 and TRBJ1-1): DTGVSQNPRHKITKRGQNVTFRCDPISEHNRLYWYRQTLGQGPEFLTYFQNEAQLEKSRLLSDRFSAERPKGSFSTLEIQRTEQGDSAMYLCASSLQTALTEAFFGQGTRLTVV.

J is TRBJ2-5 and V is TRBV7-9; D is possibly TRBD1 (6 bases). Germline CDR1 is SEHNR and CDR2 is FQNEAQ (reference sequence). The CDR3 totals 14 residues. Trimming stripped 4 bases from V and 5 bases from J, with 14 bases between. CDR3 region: CASSWGRGRETQYF. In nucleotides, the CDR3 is TGTGCCAGCAGCTGGGGCAGGGGCAGGGAGACCCAGTACTTC.

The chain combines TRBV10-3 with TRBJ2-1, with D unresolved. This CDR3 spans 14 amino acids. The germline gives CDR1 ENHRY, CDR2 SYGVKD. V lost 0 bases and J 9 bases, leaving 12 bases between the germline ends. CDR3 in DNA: TGTGCCATCAGTGAGTCGAGGCAGTCTGGTGAGCAGTTCTTC. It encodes CAISESRQSGEQFF.

CDR3 sequence: CASSLNYEQYF. The CDR3, as DNA: TGTGCCAGCAGCTTGAATTACGAGCAGTACTTC. This chain uses TRBV5-4 with TRBJ2-5; D is unresolved. The J call may be in error: the DNA end matches TRBJ2-7 better. CDR1 is SGHNT, CDR2 YYREEE, per germline (reference sequence). CDR3 length: 11 amino acids.

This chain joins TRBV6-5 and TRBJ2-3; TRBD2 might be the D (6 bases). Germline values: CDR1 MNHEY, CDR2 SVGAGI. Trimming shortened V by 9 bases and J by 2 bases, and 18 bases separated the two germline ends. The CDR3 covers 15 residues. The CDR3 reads CARTPRGLNTDTQYF. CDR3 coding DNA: TGTGCCAGGACTCCTAGGGGACTTAACACAGATACGCAGTATTTT.

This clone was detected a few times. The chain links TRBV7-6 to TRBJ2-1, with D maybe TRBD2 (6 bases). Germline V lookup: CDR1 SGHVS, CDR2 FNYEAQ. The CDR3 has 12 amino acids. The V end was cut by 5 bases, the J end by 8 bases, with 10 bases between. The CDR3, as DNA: TGTGCCAGCAGCCGGGGGAGCGATGAGCAGTTCTTC. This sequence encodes CASSRGSDEQFF.

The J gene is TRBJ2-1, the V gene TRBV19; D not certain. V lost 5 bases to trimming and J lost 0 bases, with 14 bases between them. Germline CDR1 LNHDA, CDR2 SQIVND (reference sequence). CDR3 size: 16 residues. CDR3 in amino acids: CASSARSASSYNEQFF. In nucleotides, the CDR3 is TGTGCCAGTAGTGCCCGGTCAGCGAGCTCCTACAATGAGCAGTTCTTC.

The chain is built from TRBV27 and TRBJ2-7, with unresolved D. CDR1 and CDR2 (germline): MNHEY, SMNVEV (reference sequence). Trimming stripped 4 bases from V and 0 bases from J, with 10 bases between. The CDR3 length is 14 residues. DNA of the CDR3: TGTGCCAGCAGTTCCAGGCCCGCCTCCTACGAGCAGTACTTC. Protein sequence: CASSSRPASYEQYF.

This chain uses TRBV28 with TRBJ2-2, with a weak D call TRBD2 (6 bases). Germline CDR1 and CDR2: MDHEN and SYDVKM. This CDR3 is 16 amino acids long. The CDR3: CASTPGGGGNTGELFF. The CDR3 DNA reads TGTGCGTCGACCCCTGGGGGAGGAGGGAACACCGGGGAGCTGTTTTTT.

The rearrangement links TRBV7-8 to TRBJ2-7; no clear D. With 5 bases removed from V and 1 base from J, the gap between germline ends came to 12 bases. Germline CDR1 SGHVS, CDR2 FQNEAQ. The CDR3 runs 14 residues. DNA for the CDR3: TGTGCCAGCAGCCCGATCGCGCCTTCCTACGAGCAGTACTTC. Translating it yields CASSPIAPSYEQYF.

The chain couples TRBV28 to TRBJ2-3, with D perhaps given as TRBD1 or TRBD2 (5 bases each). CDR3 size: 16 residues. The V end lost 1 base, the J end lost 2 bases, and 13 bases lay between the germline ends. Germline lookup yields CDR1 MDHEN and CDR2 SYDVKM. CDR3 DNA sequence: TGTGCCAGCAGTTTATCTGTGGGACCGGCCACAGATACGCAGTATTTT. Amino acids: CASSLSVGPATDTQYF.

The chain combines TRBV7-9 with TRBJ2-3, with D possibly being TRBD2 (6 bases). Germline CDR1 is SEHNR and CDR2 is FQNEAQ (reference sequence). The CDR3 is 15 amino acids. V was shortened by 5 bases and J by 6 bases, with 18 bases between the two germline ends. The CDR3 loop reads CASSLERGRGDTQYF. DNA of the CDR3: TGTGCCAGCAGCCTCGAGAGGGGCCGGGGGGATACGCAGTATTTT.

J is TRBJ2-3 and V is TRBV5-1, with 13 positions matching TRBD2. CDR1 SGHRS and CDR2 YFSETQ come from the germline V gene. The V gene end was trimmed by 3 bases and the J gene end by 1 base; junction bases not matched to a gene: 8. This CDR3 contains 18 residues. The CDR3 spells CASSSGLAGVRGTDTQYF. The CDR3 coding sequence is TGCGCCAGCAGCTCAGGACTAGCGGGAGTAAGGGGCACAGATACGCAGTATTTT.

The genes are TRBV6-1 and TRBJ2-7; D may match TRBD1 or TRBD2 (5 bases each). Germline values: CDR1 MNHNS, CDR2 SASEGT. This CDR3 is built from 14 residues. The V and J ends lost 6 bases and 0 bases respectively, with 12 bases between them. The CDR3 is CASSTWGFSYEQYF. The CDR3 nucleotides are TGTGCCAGCAGCACTTGGGGGTTCTCCTACGAGCAGTACTTC.

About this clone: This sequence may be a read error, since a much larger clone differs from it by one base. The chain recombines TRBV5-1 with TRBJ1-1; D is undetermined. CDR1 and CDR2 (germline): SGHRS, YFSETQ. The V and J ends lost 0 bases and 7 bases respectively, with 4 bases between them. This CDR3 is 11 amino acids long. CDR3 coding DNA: TGCGCCAGCAGCTTGGGGGTTGAAGCTTTCTTT. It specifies CASSLGVEAFF.

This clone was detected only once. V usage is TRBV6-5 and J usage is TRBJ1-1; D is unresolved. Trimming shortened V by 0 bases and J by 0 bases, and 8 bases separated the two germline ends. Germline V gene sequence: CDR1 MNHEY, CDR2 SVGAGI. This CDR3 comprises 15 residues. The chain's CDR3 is CASSYSAPMNTEAFF. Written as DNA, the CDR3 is TGTGCCAGCAGTTACTCAGCTCCCATGAACACTGAAGCTTTCTTT.

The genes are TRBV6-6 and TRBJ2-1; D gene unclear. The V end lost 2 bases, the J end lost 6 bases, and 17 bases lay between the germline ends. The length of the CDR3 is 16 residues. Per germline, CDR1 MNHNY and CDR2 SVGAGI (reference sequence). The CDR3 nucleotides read TGTGCCAGCAGTTACCTTGACATAAGTAGCTCCAATGAGCAGTTCTTC. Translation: CASSYLDISSSNEQFF.

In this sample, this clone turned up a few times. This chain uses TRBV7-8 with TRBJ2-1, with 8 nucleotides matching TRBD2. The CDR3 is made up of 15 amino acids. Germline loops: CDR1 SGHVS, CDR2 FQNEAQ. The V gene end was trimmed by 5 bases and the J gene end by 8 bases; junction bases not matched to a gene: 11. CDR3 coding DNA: TGTGCCAGCAGCAAAGGACTAGCCATGAGCGATGAGCAGTTCTTC. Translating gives CASSKGLAMSDEQFF.

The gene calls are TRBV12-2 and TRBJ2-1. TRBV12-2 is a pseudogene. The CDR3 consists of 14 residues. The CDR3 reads CASRLIGPYCKQFF. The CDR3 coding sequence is TGTGCAAGTCGCTTAATAGGCCCCTATTGCAAGCAGTTCTTC.

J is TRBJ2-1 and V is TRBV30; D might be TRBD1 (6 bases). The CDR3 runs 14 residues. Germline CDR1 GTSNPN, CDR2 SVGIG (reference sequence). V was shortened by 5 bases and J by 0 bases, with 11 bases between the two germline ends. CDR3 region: CAWYRESSYNEQFF. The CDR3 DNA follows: TGTGCCTGGTACAGGGAGAGCTCCTACAATGAGCAGTTCTTC.

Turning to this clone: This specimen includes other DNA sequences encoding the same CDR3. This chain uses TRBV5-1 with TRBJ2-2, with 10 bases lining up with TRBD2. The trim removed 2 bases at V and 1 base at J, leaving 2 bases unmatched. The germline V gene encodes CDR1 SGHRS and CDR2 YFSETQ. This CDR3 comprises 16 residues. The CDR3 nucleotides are TGCGCCAGCAGCTTCTTAGCGGGAGGGAACACCGGGGAGCTGTTTTTT. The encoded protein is CASSFLAGGNTGELFF.

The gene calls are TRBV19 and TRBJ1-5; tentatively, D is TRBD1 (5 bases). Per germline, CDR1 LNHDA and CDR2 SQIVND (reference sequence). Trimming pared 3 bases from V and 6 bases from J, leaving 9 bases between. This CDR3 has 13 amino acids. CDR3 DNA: TGTGCCAGTAGTATTTCTGGGACTCAGCCCCAGCATTTT. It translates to CASSISGTQPQHF.

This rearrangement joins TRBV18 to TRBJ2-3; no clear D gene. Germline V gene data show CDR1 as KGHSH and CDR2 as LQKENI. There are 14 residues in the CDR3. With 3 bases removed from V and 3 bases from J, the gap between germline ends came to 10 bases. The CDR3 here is CASSPPGMTDTQYF. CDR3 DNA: TGTGCCAGCTCACCCCCGGGTATGACAGATACGCAGTATTTT.

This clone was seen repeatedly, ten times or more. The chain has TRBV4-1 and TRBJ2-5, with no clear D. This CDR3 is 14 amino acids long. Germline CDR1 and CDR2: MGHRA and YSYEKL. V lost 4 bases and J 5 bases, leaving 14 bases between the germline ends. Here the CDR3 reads CASSPLTGSETQYF. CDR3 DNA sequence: TGCGCCAGCAGCCCCCTCACGGGTTCGGAGACCCAGTACTTC.

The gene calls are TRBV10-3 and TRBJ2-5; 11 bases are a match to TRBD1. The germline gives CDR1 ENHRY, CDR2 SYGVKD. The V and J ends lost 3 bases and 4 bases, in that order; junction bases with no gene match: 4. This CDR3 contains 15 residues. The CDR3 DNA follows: TGTGCCATCAGTGACGGACAGGGGGCAGGAGAGACCCAGTACTTC. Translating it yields CAISDGQGAGETQYF.